This T cell receptor (beta chain) came from a study of blood T cells in healthy people across ages. Study-wide points: Both naive CD4+ cell counts and diversity were greater in long-lived donors than in aged donors. It was held that diversity estimates obtained from one million T cells represented underestimates.

Drawn from each donor were roughly 10 milliliters of peripheral blood. The study isolated at least 6.5 million PBMCs from each sample. Next came a second PCR, run for about 6 to 12 cycles, which used a sample-barcoded 5' primer along with a J-beta primer mix. TCRdb redid the calling of the 5' RACE reads with MiXCR, one entry per CDR3 protein. Of hundreds of thousands of distinct CDR3 sequences listed, roughly 50% are singletons. With respect to this clonotype: Its target is unknown.

The CDR3 totals 14 residues. V was clipped by 4 bases and J by 7 bases; unmatched bases: 8. The germline V gene encodes CDR1 MNHNS and CDR2 SASEGT. The genes are TRBV6-1 and TRBJ2-3; 7 bases fit TRBD1. This sequence originates from a man in his thirties or forties in good health. The sequencing input was blood. The CDR3 nucleotides read TGTGCCAGCAGTGTATACAGGGGCGGCAATACGCAGTATTTT. Translated, it gives CASSVYRGGNTQYF.